These T cell receptor beta chains were read from a single sample in a study of blood T cell repertoires in COVID-19. Clones were read by immunoSEQ multiplex PCR, and TCRdb kept only the in-frame ones, dropping some. Here the sample spans 95,000 or so clones, 89% being singletons. Sequencing was done on a sample of peripheral blood. Receptors originate from a woman aged 70-85 years with acute or convalescent COVID-19. CDR3s include the opening cysteine and the closing phenylalanine or tryptophan. Fields, in order: V gene, J gene, CDR3 protein.

V: TRBV15
J: TRBJ2-7
CDR3: CATSRLQGSYEQYF

V: TRBV27
J: TRBJ2-3
CDR3: CASSLTRGPRLSRHTQYF

V: TRBV7-2
J: TRBJ2-1
CDR3: CASRPGILYNEQFF

V: TRBV3-1/TRBV3-2
J: TRBJ1-1
CDR3: CASSQVGDRRYTEAFF

V: TRBV5-1
J: TRBJ2-5
CDR3: CASSRGEGKTQYF

V: TRBV20-1
J: TRBJ1-5
CDR3: CSVDSNQPQHF

V: TRBV19
J: TRBJ1-4
CDR3: CASSIDSATNEKLFF

V: TRBV7-8
J: TRBJ1-5
CDR3: CASSLQVNQPQHF

V: TRBV7-2
J: TRBJ1-5
CDR3: CASSQQPQGVGQPQHF

V: TRBV7-2
J: TRBJ2-2
CDR3: CASSSWGGYTGELFF

V: TRBV10-3
J: TRBJ2-7
CDR3: CAIRDPGEWSYEQYF

V: TRBV28
J: TRBJ2-5
CDR3: CASRTTGSGETQYF

V: TRBV3-1/TRBV3-2
J: TRBJ1-6
CDR3: CASSQTTGGPRNSPLHF

V: TRBV4-2
J: TRBJ2-7
CDR3: CASSQDSRVTSGIRYEQYF

V: TRBV25-1
J: TRBJ2-7
CDR3: CASSEVGGGQYF

V: TRBV7-2
J: TRBJ2-1
CDR3: CASTNWLAGSNEQFF

V: TRBV18
J: TRBJ2-5
CDR3: CASSSGLAETQYF

V: TRBV2
J: TRBJ1-2
CDR3: CASSMTGLANYGYTF

V: TRBV6-2/TRBV6-3
J: TRBJ2-3
CDR3: CASSPQGASTDTQYF

V: TRBV6-5
J: TRBJ1-1
CDR3: CASSSSRVGGGAFF

V: TRBV19
J: TRBJ2-1
CDR3: CASSLRTGLEQFF

V: TRBV5-4
J: TRBJ2-3
CDR3: CASRGLASTDTQYF

V: TRBV19
J: TRBJ2-2
CDR3: CASSVQPGTGFGELFF

V: TRBV9
J: TRBJ2-2
CDR3: CASSVAPPRTGGTGELFF

V: TRBV6-5
J: TRBJ1-1
CDR3: CASNRGNTEAFF

V: TRBV5-5
J: TRBJ1-4
CDR3: CASSRQGLTNEKLFF

V: TRBV19
J: TRBJ1-6
CDR3: CASSMAGTGFSPLHF

V: TRBV5-6
J: TRBJ1-5
CDR3: CASRRGGQPQHF

V: TRBV3-1/TRBV3-2
J: TRBJ2-4
CDR3: CASSQEWGGVYIQYF

V: TRBV27
J: TRBJ2-2
CDR3: CASSSSAGGRTGELFF

V: TRBV27
J: TRBJ2-1
CDR3: CASSLPTTGGLSYNEQFF

V: TRBV3-1/TRBV3-2
J: TRBJ1-6
CDR3: CASSQVMTGGPSPLHF

V: TRBV10-1
J: TRBJ2-2
CDR3: CASSGSLGTPGELFF

V: TRBV11-2
J: TRBJ1-6
CDR3: CASSLEGTGSSSPLHF

V: TRBV4-2
J: TRBJ1-2
CDR3: CASSPPRLRDIWSESNYGYTF

V: TRBV3-1/TRBV3-2
J: TRBJ2-3
CDR3: CASSQSGVGTDTQYF

V: TRBV30
J: TRBJ2-3
CDR3: CAWTGTSGNGYTQYF